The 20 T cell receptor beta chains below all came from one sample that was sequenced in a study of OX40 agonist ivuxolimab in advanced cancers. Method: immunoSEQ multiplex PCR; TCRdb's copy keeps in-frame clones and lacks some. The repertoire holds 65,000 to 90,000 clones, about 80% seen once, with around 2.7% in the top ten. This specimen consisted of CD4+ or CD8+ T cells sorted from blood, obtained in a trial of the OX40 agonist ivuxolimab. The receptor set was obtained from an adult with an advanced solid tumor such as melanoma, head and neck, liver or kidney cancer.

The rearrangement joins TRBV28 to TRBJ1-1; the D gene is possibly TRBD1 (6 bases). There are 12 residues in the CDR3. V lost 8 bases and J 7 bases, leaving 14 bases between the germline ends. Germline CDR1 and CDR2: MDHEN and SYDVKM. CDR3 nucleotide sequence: TGTGCCAGCCGCGACAACAGGGTTGAAGCTTTCTTT. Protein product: CASRDNRVEAFF.

The CDR3 nucleotides read TGCGCCAGCAGTCAATCGAGGGCGGGGAACACTGAAGCTTTCTTT. Protein: CASSQSRAGNTEAFF. The chain couples TRBV23-1 to TRBJ1-1, with no clear D. TRBV23-1 is filed as an ORF, its function uncertain. The CDR3 runs 15 residues. Trimming removed 0 bases from V and 1 base from J, with 9 bases in between.

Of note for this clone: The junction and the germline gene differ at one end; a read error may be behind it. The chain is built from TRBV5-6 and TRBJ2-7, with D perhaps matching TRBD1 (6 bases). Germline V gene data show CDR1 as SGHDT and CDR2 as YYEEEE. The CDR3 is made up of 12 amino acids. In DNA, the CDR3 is TGTGCCAGCAGCTCCGACAGGAGTCGAGCCTGGTTT. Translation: CASSSDRSRAWF.

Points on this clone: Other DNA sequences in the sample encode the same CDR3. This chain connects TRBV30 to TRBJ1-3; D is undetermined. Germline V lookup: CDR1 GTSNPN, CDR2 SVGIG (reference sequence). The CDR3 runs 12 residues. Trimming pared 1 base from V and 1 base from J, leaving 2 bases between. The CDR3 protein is CAWSGSGNTIYF. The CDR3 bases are TGTGCCTGGAGTGGGTCTGGAAACACCATATATTTT.

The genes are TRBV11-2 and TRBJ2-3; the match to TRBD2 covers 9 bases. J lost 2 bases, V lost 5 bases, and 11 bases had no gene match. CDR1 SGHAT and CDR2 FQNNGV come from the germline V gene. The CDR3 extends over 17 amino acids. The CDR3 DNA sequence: TGTGCCAGCAGCCCGGGCACGACTAGCGGTTACACAGATACGCAGTATTTT. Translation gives CASSPGTTSGYTDTQYF.

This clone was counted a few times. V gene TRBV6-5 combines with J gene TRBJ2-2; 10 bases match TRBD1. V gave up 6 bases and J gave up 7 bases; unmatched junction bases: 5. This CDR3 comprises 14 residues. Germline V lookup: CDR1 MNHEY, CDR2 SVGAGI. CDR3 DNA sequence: TGTGCCAGCAGCGTGGGACAGGGGAGCGGGGAGCTGTTTTTT. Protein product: CASSVGQGSGELFF.

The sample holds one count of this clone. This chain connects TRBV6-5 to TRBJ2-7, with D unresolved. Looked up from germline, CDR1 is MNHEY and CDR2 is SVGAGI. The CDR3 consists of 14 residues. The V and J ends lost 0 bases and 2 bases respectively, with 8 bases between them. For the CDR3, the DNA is TGTGCCAGCAGTTACTCGACATCCACCTACGAGCAGTACTTC. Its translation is CASSYSTSTYEQYF.

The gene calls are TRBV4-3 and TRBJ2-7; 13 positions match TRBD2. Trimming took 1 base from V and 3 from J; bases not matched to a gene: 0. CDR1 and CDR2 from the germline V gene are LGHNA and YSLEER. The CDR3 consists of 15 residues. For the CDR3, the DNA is TGCGCCAGCAGCCAAGGACTAGCGGGGGGCTACGAGCAGTACTTC. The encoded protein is CASSQGLAGGYEQYF.

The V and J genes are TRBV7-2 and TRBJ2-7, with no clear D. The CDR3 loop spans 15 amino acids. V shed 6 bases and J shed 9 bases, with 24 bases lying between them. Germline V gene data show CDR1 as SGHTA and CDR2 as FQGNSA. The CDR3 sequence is CASSPDTSARFGQYF. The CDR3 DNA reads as TGTGCCAGCAGTCCAGACACGAGTGCCCGCTTTGGGCAGTACTTC.

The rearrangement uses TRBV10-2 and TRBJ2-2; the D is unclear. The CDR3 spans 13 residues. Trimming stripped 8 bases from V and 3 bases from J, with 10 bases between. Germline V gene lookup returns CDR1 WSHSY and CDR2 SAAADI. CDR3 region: CASSTQDTGELFF. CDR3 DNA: TGCGCCAGCTCCACTCAGGACACCGGGGAGCTGTTTTTT.

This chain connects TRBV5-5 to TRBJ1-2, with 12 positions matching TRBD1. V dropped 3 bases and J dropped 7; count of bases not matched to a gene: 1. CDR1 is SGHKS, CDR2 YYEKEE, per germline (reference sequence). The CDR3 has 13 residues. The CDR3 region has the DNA TGTGCCAGCAGCTCGGGACAGGGGGCTGGCTACACCTTC. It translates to CASSSGQGAGYTF.

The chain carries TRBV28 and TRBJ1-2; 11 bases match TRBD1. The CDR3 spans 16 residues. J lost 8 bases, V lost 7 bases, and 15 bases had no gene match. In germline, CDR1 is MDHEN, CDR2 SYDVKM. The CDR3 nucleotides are TGTGCCAGCATCCCCCATGAGGACAGGGGGCGAGTCGGCTACACCTTC. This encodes CASIPHEDRGRVGYTF.

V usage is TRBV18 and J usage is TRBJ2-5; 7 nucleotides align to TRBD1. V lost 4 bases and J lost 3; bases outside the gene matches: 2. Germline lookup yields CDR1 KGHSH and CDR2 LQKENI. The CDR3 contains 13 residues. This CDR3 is CASSRDREETQYF. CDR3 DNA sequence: TGTGCCAGCTCACGGGACAGAGAAGAGACCCAGTACTTC.

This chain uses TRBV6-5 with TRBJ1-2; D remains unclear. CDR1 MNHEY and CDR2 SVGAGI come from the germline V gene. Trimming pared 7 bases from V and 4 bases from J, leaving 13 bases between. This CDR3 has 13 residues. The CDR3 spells CASKRQVSYGYTF. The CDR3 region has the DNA TGTGCCAGCAAACGGCAGGTTAGCTATGGCTACACCTTC.

The CDR3 protein is CASSPYQGDGYTF. The CDR3 DNA sequence: TGTGCCAGCTCACCATACCAGGGGGATGGCTACACCTTC. This rearrangement joins TRBV18 to TRBJ1-2; 7 bases agree with TRBD1. The length of the CDR3 is 13 residues. Per germline, CDR1 KGHSH and CDR2 LQKENI. Trimming removed 2 bases from V and 6 bases from J; junction bases left unmatched: 3.

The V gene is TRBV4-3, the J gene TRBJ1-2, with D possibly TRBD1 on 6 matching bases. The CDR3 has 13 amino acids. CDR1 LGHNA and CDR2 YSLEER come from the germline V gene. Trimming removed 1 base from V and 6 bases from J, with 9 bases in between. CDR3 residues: CASSQGQGHGYTF. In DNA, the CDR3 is TGCGCCAGCAGCCAAGGGCAGGGGCATGGCTACACCTTC.

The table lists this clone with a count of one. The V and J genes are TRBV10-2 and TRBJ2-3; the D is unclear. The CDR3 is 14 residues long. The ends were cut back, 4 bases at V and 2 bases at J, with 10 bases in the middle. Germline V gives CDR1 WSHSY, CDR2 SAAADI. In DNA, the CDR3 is TGCGCCAGCAGTGGTTTCCAGTACACAGATACGCAGTATTTT. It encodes CASSGFQYTDTQYF.

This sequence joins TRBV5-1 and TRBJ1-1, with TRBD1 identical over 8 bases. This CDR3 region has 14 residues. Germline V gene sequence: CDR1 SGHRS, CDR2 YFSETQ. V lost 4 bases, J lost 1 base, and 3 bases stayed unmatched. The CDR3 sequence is CASSGQGPNTEAFF. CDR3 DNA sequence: TGCGCCAGCAGCGGACAGGGCCCGAACACTGAAGCTTTCTTT.

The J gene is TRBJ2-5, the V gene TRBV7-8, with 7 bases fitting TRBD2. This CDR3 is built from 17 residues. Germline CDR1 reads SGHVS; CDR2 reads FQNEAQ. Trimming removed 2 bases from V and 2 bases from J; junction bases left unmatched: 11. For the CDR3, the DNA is TGTGCCAGCAGCTTAATTGGGAGCGGGATGGTTCAAGAGACCCAGTACTTC. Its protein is CASSLIGSGMVQETQYF.

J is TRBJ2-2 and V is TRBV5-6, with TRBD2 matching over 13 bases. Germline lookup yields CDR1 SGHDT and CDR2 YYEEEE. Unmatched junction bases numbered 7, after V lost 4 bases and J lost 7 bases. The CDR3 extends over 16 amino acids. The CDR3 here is CASSTGTSGNNGELFF. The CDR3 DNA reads TGTGCCAGCAGCACCGGGACTAGCGGGAATAACGGGGAGCTGTTTTTT.